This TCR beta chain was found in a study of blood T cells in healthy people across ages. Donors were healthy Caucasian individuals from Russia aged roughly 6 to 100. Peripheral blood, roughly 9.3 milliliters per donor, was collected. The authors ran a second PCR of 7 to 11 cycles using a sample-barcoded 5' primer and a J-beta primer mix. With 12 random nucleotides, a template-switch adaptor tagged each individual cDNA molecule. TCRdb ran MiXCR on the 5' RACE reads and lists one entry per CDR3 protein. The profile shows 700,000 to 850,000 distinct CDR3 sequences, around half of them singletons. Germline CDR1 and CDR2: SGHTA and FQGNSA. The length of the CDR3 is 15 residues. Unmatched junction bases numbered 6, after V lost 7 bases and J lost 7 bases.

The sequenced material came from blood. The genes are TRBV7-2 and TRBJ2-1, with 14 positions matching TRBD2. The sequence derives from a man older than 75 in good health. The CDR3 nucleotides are TGTGCCAGCAAGGCGGGACTAGCGGGAGTGAATGAGCAGTTCTTC. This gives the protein CASKAGLAGVNEQFF.